The 15 T cell receptor beta chains in this list originate from one sample, sequenced in a study of metastatic and nonmetastatic thyroid tumors. TCRdb re-clonotyped the PCR reads through MiXCR. This table has 18,000 or so clones, 29% appearing once. Every patient was untreated before thyroid surgery. The sequencing input was tumor tissue. The receptors derive from a female donor with papillary thyroid cancer or a benign thyroid nodule (not recorded which). Some clones in this sample may be carry-over from other donors' samples.

V usage is TRBV11-3 and J usage is TRBJ2-2; TRBD1 or TRBD2 may be the D gene (6 bases each). V shed 7 bases and J shed 7 bases, with 13 bases lying between them. The germline V gene has CDR1 SGHNT and CDR2 YENEEA. CDR3 size: 13 residues. This CDR3 is CASTGGGVGELFF. CDR3 in DNA: TGTGCCAGCACCGGGGGCGGGGTCGGGGAGCTGTTTTTT. The complete variable domain, with remaining parts taken from reference TRBV11-3 and TRBJ2-2, reads EAGVVQSPRYKIIEKKQPVAFWCNPISGHNTLYWYLQNLGQGPELLIRYENEEAVDDSQLPKDRFSAERLKGVDSTLKIQPAELGDSAVYLCASTGGGVGELFFGEGSRLTVL.

V is TRBV4-3 and J is TRBJ2-4; 8 nucleotides align to TRBD1. V trimming: 6 bases; J trimming: 4 bases; junction bases outside the gene matches: 2. This CDR3 is 13 amino acids long. Per germline, CDR1 LGHNA and CDR2 YSLEER. The CDR3 DNA reads TGCGCCAGCAGAGACAGGGGAAAAAACATTCAGTACTTC. As protein: CASRDRGKNIQYF.

The V and J genes are TRBV20-1 and TRBJ2-7; D gene uncertain. The V end lost 6 bases, the J end lost 0 bases, and 15 bases lay between the germline ends. Germline loops: CDR1 DFQATT, CDR2 SNEGSKA (reference sequence). The CDR3 totals 14 residues. The CDR3 region is CSAENRQSSYEQYF. As DNA, the CDR3 is TGCAGTGCCGAGAACCGACAAAGCTCCTACGAGCAGTACTTC.

This rearrangement joins TRBV20-1 to TRBJ2-1; tentatively, D is TRBD1 (6 bases). This CDR3 spans 17 amino acids. Germline assignment: CDR1 DFQATT and CDR2 SNEGSKA (reference sequence). V was trimmed by 0 bases and J by 0 bases, leaving 15 bases between them. CDR3 loop: CSARDQRRGSSYNEQFF. The CDR3 DNA reads as TGCAGTGCTAGAGATCAGCGTAGGGGGAGCTCCTACAATGAGCAGTTCTTC.

This clone was seen only a few times. Here the CDR3 DNA reads TGTGCCAGCACCACAGGGCGCGGTTGGCCTGGAAACACCATATATTTT. Translated: CASTTGRGWPGNTIYF. The chain recombines TRBV6-1 with TRBJ1-3, with a possible D match to TRBD1 (6 bases). This CDR3 contains 16 residues. Germline V gives CDR1 MNHNS, CDR2 SASEGT. Trimming took 7 bases from V and 2 from J, leaving 18 bases between them.

The sample holds a few counts of this clone. The CDR3 reads CAISESGVLYNEQFF. The CDR3 DNA follows: TGTGCCATCAGTGAAAGCGGGGTACTCTACAATGAGCAGTTCTTC. The V and J genes are TRBV10-3 and TRBJ2-1, with 7 bases that match TRBD2. Germline-derived CDR1 and CDR2 are ENHRY and SYGVKD. Unmatched junction bases numbered 5, after V lost 3 bases and J lost 3 bases. This CDR3 comprises 15 residues.

The V gene is TRBV5-1, the J gene TRBJ1-2; 7 nucleotides match TRBD1. CDR1 SGHRS and CDR2 YFSETQ come from the germline V gene. V was clipped by 4 bases and J by 9 bases; unmatched bases: 9. This CDR3 has 13 residues. The CDR3 loop reads CASSPGQVTSYTF. CDR3 coding DNA: TGCGCCAGCAGCCCCGGACAGGTCACGAGCTACACCTTC. Combining the CDR3 with reference TRBV5-1 and TRBJ1-2 gives the whole variable domain KAGVTQTPRYLIKTRGQQVTLSCSPISGHRSVSWYQQTPGQGLQFLFEYFSETQRNKGNFPGRFSGRQFSNSRSEMNVSTLELGDSALYLCASSPGQVTSYTFGSGTRLTVV.

J is TRBJ2-7 and V is TRBV20-1, with TRBD2 as a possible D gene (6 bases). Trimming pared 5 bases from V and 6 bases from J, leaving 23 bases between. The CDR3 has 15 amino acids. The V gene's germline CDR1 is DFQATT and CDR2 SNEGSKA (reference sequence). CDR3 nucleotides: TGCAGTGCTCCCCGGACTATCGGGAGTCACTGCGAGCAGTACTTC. Amino acid sequence: CSAPRTIGSHCEQYF.

This clone was counted many times. The chain recombines TRBV30 with TRBJ1-4; D not certain. Trimming shortened V by 3 bases and J by 10 bases, and 9 bases separated the two germline ends. CDR1 is GTSNPN, CDR2 SVGIG, per germline (reference sequence). This CDR3 is 11 amino acids long. The CDR3 is CAWSDLGKLFF. The CDR3 nucleotides are TGTGCCTGGAGCGACCTGGGAAAACTGTTTTTT.

The table lists this clone with a few counts. The chain is built from TRBV12-3 or TRBV12-4 and TRBJ2-7; TRBD2 matches 13 bases. The trim removed 5 bases at V and 1 base at J, leaving 11 bases unmatched. This CDR3 contains 18 residues. The CDR3 reads CASSRTSGRSASSYEQYF. The CDR3 DNA follows: TGTGCCAGCAGTCGGACTAGCGGGAGATCTGCCTCATCCTACGAGCAGTACTTC.

This clone has a handful of counts. The chain combines TRBV6-1 with TRBJ1-6; D may be TRBD1 (5 bases). Germline V gene sequence: CDR1 MNHNS, CDR2 SASEGT. The CDR3 loop spans 16 amino acids. V gave up 4 bases and J gave up 3 bases, with 13 bases separating them. CDR3 residues: CASSGNGAGYNSPLHF. The CDR3 nucleotides read TGTGCCAGCAGTGGGAATGGGGCAGGCTATAATTCACCCCTCCACTTT.

This clone was counted a few times. The chain employs TRBV6-6 and TRBJ2-2; no clear D. Germline lookup yields CDR1 MNHNY and CDR2 SVGAGI (reference sequence). The CDR3 covers 16 residues. V was shortened by 2 bases and J by 3 bases, with 13 bases between the two germline ends. In DNA form, the CDR3 reads TGTGCCAGCAGTTACGACGGTGGCGTCGACACCGGGGAGCTGTTTTTT. Translating it yields CASSYDGGVDTGELFF.

In its sample, this clone was seen a few times. V and J are TRBV6-5 and TRBJ2-2, with 10 bases identical to TRBD1. With 5 bases clipped from V and 7 bases from J, the junction kept 10 bases outside the gene matches. The CDR3 loop spans 16 amino acids. Germline CDR1 is MNHEY and CDR2 is SVGAGI. CDR3 sequence: CASSDRDRGKDGELFF. CDR3 DNA sequence: TGTGCCAGCAGTGACCGGGACAGGGGCAAGGACGGGGAGCTGTTTTTT.

The chain recombines TRBV6-6 with TRBJ2-7; tentative D call: TRBD1 (6 bases). CDR3 length: 14 residues. CDR1 and CDR2 from the germline V gene are MNHNY and SVGAGI (reference sequence). Between the trimmed V and J ends, which lost 3 bases and 1 base, there was a span of 10 bases. The CDR3 reads CASSYLGQSYEQYF. The CDR3 nucleotides are TGTGCCAGCAGTTATTTGGGACAATCCTACGAGCAGTACTTC.

This chain connects TRBV28 to TRBJ2-1; 8 positions agree with TRBD2. CDR3 size: 14 residues. V lost 5 bases and J lost 8; bases outside the gene matches: 8. The germline V gene has CDR1 MDHEN and CDR2 SYDVKM. CDR3 residues: CASSKSGRGYEQFF. CDR3 sequence (DNA): TGTGCCAGCAGTAAAAGCGGGAGAGGGTATGAGCAGTTCTTC. The full variable domain, rest sourced from reference TRBV28 and TRBJ2-1, is DVKVTQSSRYLVKRTGEKVFLECVQDMDHENMFWYRQDPGLGLRLIYFSYDVKMKEKGDIPEGYSVSREKKERFSLILESASTNQTSMYLCASSKSGRGYEQFFGPGTRLTVL.